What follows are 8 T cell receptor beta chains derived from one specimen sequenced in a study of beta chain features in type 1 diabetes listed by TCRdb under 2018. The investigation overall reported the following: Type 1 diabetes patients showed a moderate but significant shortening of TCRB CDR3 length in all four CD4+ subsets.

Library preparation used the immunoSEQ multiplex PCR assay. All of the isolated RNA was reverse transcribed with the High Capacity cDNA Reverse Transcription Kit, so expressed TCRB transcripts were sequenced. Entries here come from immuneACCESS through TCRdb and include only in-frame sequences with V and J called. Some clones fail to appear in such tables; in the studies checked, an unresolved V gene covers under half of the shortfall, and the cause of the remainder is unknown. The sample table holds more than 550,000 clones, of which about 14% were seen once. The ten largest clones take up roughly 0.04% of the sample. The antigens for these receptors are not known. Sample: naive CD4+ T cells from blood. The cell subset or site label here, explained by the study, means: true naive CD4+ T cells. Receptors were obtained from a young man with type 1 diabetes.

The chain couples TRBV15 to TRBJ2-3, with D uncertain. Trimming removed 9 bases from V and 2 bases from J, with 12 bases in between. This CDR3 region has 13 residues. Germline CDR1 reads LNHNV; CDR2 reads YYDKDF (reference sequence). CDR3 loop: CATAGSYTDTQYF. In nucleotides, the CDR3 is TGTGCCACTGCCGGGTCCTACACAGATACGCAGTATTTT.

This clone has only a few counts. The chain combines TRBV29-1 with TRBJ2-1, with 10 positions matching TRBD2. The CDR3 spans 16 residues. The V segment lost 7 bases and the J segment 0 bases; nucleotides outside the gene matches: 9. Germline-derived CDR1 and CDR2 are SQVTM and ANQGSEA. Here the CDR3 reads CSAKEASGSSYNEQFF. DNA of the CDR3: TGCAGCGCCAAAGAGGCTAGCGGGAGCTCCTACAATGAGCAGTTCTTC.

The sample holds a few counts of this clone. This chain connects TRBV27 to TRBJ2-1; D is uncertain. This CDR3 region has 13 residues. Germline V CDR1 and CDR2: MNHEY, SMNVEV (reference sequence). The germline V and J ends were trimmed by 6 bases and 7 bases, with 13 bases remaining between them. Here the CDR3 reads CASSPWASNEQFF. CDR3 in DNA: TGTGCCAGCAGCCCATGGGCCTCTAATGAGCAGTTCTTC.

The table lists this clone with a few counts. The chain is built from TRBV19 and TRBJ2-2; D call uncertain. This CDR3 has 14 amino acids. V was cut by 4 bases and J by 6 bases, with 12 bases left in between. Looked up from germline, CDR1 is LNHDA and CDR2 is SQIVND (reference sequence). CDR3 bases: TGTGCCAGTAGTAAGGCAGGCTCCTCCGGGGAGCTGTTTTTT. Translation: CASSKAGSSGELFF.

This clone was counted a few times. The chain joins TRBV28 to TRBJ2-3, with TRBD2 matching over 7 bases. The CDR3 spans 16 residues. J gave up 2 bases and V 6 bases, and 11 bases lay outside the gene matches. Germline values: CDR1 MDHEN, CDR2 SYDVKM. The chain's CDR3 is CASSPSSAGDTDTQYF. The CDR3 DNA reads TGTGCCAGCAGCCCCTCGAGCGCGGGGGACACAGATACGCAGTATTTT.

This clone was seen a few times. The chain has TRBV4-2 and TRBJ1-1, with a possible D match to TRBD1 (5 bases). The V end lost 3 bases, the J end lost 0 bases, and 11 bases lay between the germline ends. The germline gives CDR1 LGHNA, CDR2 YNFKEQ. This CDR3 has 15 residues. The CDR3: CASSQPGRMNTEAFF. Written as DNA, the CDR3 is TGTGCCAGCAGCCAGCCGGGACGGATGAACACTGAAGCTTTCTTT.

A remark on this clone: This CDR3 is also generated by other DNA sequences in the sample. The CDR3 DNA is TGCAGTGCCTCCAGTTACGAGCAGTACTTC. This codes for CSASSYEQYF. The chain combines TRBV20-1 with TRBJ2-7; D is unclear. V lost 6 bases and J 4 bases, leaving 7 bases between the germline ends. Looked up from germline, CDR1 is DFQATT and CDR2 is SNEGSKA (reference sequence). The CDR3 covers 10 residues.

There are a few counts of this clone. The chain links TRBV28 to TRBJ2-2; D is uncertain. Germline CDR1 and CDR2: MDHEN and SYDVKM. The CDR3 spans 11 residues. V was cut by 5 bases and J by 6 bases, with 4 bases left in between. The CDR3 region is CASSNAGELFF. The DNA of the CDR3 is TGTGCCAGCAGTAACGCCGGGGAGCTGTTTTTT.